A selection of T cell receptor beta chains follows, all from one sample in a study of Ad26.COV2.S vaccination and SARS-CoV-2 variants. The table came from immunoSEQ multiplex PCR; TCRdb's copy has only in-frame clones and leaves some out. The sample consists of roughly 350,000 clones, more than 75% of them appearing once. The specimen comprised peripheral blood, sampled in a trial of Ad26.COV2.S vaccine versus placebo. The receptor source for this set is a person aged 18-60 years who received the Ad26.COV2.S COVID-19 vaccine or a placebo. Both conserved end residues are part of each CDR3. A D gene is named only where the DNA matches it firmly. Clone size is given for some rows only: seen once, a few or many times, or a class if the clone is expanded.

d_call j_call v_call clone_size cdr3_nt cdr3_aa
NA TRBJ2-7 TRBV5-1 NA TGCGCCAGCAGCTTGTTGGGATCCTACGAGCAGTACTTC CASSLLGSYEQYF
NA TRBJ1-2 TRBV12-3/TRBV12-4 NA TGTGCCAGCAGTTTAGTAGGCAGCTATGGCTACACCTTC CASSLVGSYGYTF
NA TRBJ2-7 TRBV10-3 NA TGTGCCATCAGTGAGGCGGACTACGAGCAGTACTTC CAISEADYEQYF
NA TRBJ2-1 TRBV5-5 NA TGTGCCAGCAGCTTGGCCGGGACCACGATCATAGATGAGCAGTTCTTC CASSLAGTTIIDEQFF
NA TRBJ2-7 TRBV12-3/TRBV12-4 NA TGTGCCAGCACCCGGGGAGGGGGCGAGCAGTACTTC CASTRGGGEQYF
NA TRBJ2-7 TRBV6-5 many TGTGCCAGCAGTTACGTTCAGGGAAGCTCCTACGAGCAGTACTTC CASSYVQGSSYEQYF
NA TRBJ1-1 TRBV4-1 NA TGCGCCAGCAGCCAAGCAGGGCCTGAAGCTTTCTTT CASSQAGPEAFF
TRBD1 TRBJ2-7 TRBV7-2 NA TGTGCCAGCAGCTTGACAGGGGGCGGGTCCTACGAGCAGTACTTC CASSLTGGGSYEQYF
NA TRBJ2-7 TRBV29-1 NA TGCAGCGTTGAAGAGTCCGCTTACGAGCAGTACTTC CSVEESAYEQYF
NA TRBJ1-3 TRBV6-1 NA TGTGCCAGCAGTGAACGGGCGAGCTCTGGAAACACCATATATTTT CASSERASSGNTIYF
NA TRBJ2-7 TRBV27 NA TGTGCCAGCAGTTTTAGCGGAGGCTACGAGCAGTACTTC CASSFSGGYEQYF
TRBD1 TRBJ2-3 TRBV13 NA TGTGCCAGCAGCGGGGACATTGTGGGGACAGGGGGGCTCGCGGATACGCAGTATTTT CASSGDIVGTGGLADTQYF
NA TRBJ2-7 TRBV29-1 NA TGCAGCGTTCTTACAGGTTCCCCCTACGAGCAGTACTTC CSVLTGSPYEQYF
NA TRBJ1-5 TRBV18 few TGTGCCAGCTCACCAGCGGGGGATAGCAATCAGCCCCAGCATTTT CASSPAGDSNQPQHF
NA TRBJ1-3 TRBV18 NA TGTGCCAGCTCACCCGGTAACTCTGGAAACACCATATATTTT CASSPGNSGNTIYF
NA TRBJ1-5 TRBV21-1 once TGTGCCAGCAGCAAAGGTGGGGACCATAGCAATCAGCCCCAGCATTTT CASSKGGDHSNQPQHF
NA TRBJ2-5 TRBV6-5 once TGTGCCAGCAGTTTCGGGCCCCTTGCAACCCAGTACTTC CASSFGPLATQYF
NA TRBJ1-2 TRBV27 NA TGTGCCAGCAGACAGGGAAGCTATGGCTACACCTTC CASRQGSYGYTF
NA TRBJ2-1 TRBV25-1 NA TGTGCCAGCAGTGAAGTGCAGGGGACCCTTGAGCAGTTCTTC CASSEVQGTLEQFF
NA TRBJ1-3 TRBV7-2 NA TGTGCCAGCAGCTTGGAGAGCTCTGGAAACACCATATATTTT CASSLESSGNTIYF
NA TRBJ2-7 TRBV4-1 NA TGCGCCAGCAGTCATTTATCCGGGACCGGTCTGGGCGAGCAGTACTTC CASSHLSGTGLGEQYF
TRBD1 TRBJ1-6 TRBV7-2 NA TGTGCCAGCAGCTCCGGACAGGGGTCAGCCTATAATTCACCCCTCCACTTT CASSSGQGSAYNSPLHF
TRBD2 TRBJ2-3 TRBV4-2 NA TGTGCCAGCAGCCAACGGACTAGCGACGGGTGGGGGGGCACAGATACGCAGTATTTT CASSQRTSDGWGGTDTQYF
TRBD1 TRBJ1-5 TRBV19 NA TGTGCCAGTAGTATAGTCACAGGGGGCTATAGCAATCAGCCCCAGCATTTT CASSIVTGGYSNQPQHF
NA TRBJ2-1 TRBV7-9 NA TGTGCCAGCAACCACCCGCAGTCAAGACTAGACCCGCGGAATGAGCAGTTCTTC CASNHPQSRLDPRNEQFF
NA TRBJ2-3 TRBV6-5 once TGTGCCAGCAGTTACTCAGGAGGGCTTGGGAATACGCAGTATTTT CASSYSGGLGNTQYF
NA TRBJ1-6 TRBV2 NA TGTGCCAGCAGTGAAAACCGGGATTCACCCCTCCACTTT CASSENRDSPLHF
NA TRBJ1-2 TRBV18 NA TGTGCCAGCTCACCCCCTAGGACCTCCGACTATGGCTACACCTTC CASSPPRTSDYGYTF
TRBD1 TRBJ1-1 TRBV5-6 NA TGTGCCAGCAGACCCCAGGGGGCGGGGATTGGGGCTTTCTTT CASRPQGAGIGAFF
TRBD2 TRBJ2-5 TRBV11-3 NA TGTGCCAGCAGCTCCCGACTGAGCGGGGGGAAAGAGACCCAGTACTTC CASSSRLSGGKETQYF
NA TRBJ1-5 TRBV30 many TGTGCCTGGAGTGTCATGGACAATCAGCCCCAGCATTTT CAWSVMDNQPQHF
TRBD1 TRBJ2-1 TRBV19 NA TGTGCCAGTAGTGCCGGGACAGAAGATGGGAGCTCCTACAATGAGCAGTTCTTC CASSAGTEDGSSYNEQFF
TRBD1 TRBJ1-5 TRBV7-9 NA TGTGCCAGCAGCCCAGGGACAGGGATTAAGCCCCAGCATTTT CASSPGTGIKPQHF
NA TRBJ1-1 TRBV12-5 NA TGTGCTAGCCGTTTGGAGGGGGGAAGGACTGAAGCTTTCTTT CASRLEGGRTEAFF
NA TRBJ2-2 TRBV21-1 NA TGTGCCAGCACCCCAACGAAGAACACCGGGGAGCTGTTTTTT CASTPTKNTGELFF
TRBD1 TRBJ1-2 TRBV9 once TGTGCCAGCAGCGTAGACCGGACAGGGAACGGCTACACCTTC CASSVDRTGNGYTF
TRBD1 TRBJ1-1 TRBV4-1 NA TGCGCCAGCAGTACCGGGACAGTGAACACTGAAGCTTTCTTT CASSTGTVNTEAFF
NA TRBJ2-1 TRBV27 NA TGTGCCAGCAGTCGGGGTTTTGGGGGCGGGACTGGTAGGCAGTTCTTC CASSRGFGGGTGRQFF
NA TRBJ1-5 TRBV10-3 NA TGTGCCATCAATAACAGGTCGGCGGGACAGCCCCAGCATTTT CAINNRSAGQPQHF
NA TRBJ1-2 TRBV4-1 once TGCGCCAGCAGCCAAGTCACAGGGAACTATGGCTACACCTTC CASSQVTGNYGYTF
TRBD2 TRBJ2-7 TRBV10-1 few TGCGCCAGCAGTGTCGCCGCTAGCGGGGGGCCCTACGAGCAGTACTTC CASSVAASGGPYEQYF
NA TRBJ1-2 TRBV15 NA TGTGCCACCAGCAGGGGATCTTCGGGTGGCTACACCTTC CATSRGSSGGYTF
TRBD1 TRBJ2-1 TRBV24-1 NA TGTGCCACCAGTGATCGGGACAGACAGCAGTTCTTC CATSDRDRQQFF
NA TRBJ1-2 TRBV5-4 NA TGTGCCAGCAGTGATATGCCAGGCACTAACTATGGCTACACCTTC CASSDMPGTNYGYTF
NA TRBJ1-2 TRBV29-1 NA TGCAGCGTCCACAGGGACGGACCTAACTATGGCTACACCTTC CSVHRDGPNYGYTF
NA TRBJ2-1 TRBV3-1/TRBV3-2 NA TGTGCCAGCAGCTCAAACAATGAGCAGTTCTTC CASSSNNEQFF
NA TRBJ1-2 TRBV5-1 NA TGCGCCAGCAGCGTTCAGGACCGCCGGGTGGATGGCTACACCTTC CASSVQDRRVDGYTF
NA TRBJ2-7 TRBV14 NA TGTGCCAGCAGCAACATTTACGGCCAGGGTCCCGACGAGCAGTACTTC CASSNIYGQGPDEQYF
NA TRBJ2-1 TRBV6-5 NA TGTGCCAGCAATCGGGACAACCAAGACGAGTTCTTC CASNRDNQDEFF
TRBD1 TRBJ2-5 TRBV6-5 NA TGTGCCAGCAGTTACGGACAGGGGTTAGAGACCCAGTACTTC CASSYGQGLETQYF
NA TRBJ2-5 TRBV7-9 NA TGTGCCAGCACCTCAACAGGGATCAAGGAGACCCAGTACTTC CASTSTGIKETQYF
NA TRBJ2-7 TRBV7-6 NA TGTGCCAGCAGCATCCGACCGTGGGCGGGGGCTTCCTTATACGAGCAGTACTTC CASSIRPWAGASLYEQYF
NA TRBJ2-4 TRBV6-5 NA TGTGCCAGCAGTTACAATAACATTCAGTACTTC CASSYNNIQYF
NA TRBJ2-3 TRBV2 NA TGTGCCAGCAGTGAACGGACAGCTAGCACAGATACGCAGTATTTT CASSERTASTDTQYF
NA TRBJ2-3 TRBV7-3 NA TGTGCCAGCAGCTTAAATTACATAAGCACAGATACGCAGTATTTT CASSLNYISTDTQYF